This T cell receptor (beta chain) emerged from a study of blood T cell repertoires in COVID-19. Only in-frame clones appear in the TCRdb table, and some are missing; sequencing was by immunoSEQ multiplex PCR. This table has around 190,000 clones, around 90% appearing once. CDR3 size: 14 residues. From germline, CDR1 is SGHTA and CDR2 FQGNSA. The V and J ends lost 3 bases and 7 bases respectively, with 15 bases between them. This chain connects TRBV7-2 to TRBJ1-2, with a tentative D call TRBD1 (5 bases). The sequence was obtained from a human donor in a cohort sampled during active COVID-19. The material sequenced was peripheral blood. CDR3 nucleotide sequence: TGTGCCAGCAGCTTGGGGCAGGGTGTCGGTGGCTACACCTTC. As protein: CASSLGQGVGGYTF.